The 12 T cell receptor beta chains presented below share a single source sample, sequenced in a study of response to subunit inactivated influenza vaccine. TCRdb reprocessed the RT-PCR reads via MiXCR and lists one record per CDR3 protein. The table records hundreds of thousands of distinct CDR3 sequences, around a sixth of them present only once. This specimen consisted of PBMCs from blood, obtained around 5 days after vaccination. These receptors were taken from a man in his fifties or sixties who received an inactivated influenza vaccine.

In this sample, this clonotype turned up many times. The V and J genes are TRBV6-5 and TRBJ2-7, with 7 positions matching TRBD2. The CDR3 has 12 residues. Per germline, CDR1 MNHEY and CDR2 SVGAGI. Trimming at V came to 4 bases and at J to 3 bases, leaving 0 bases not matched to a gene. The DNA for the CDR3 is TGTGCCAGCAGTTGGGGGGGCTACGAGCAGTACTTC. This gives the protein CASSWGGYEQYF.

The chain uses TRBV20-1 and TRBJ2-1, with 8 bases that match TRBD2. CDR1 is DFQATT, CDR2 SNEGSKA, per germline (reference sequence). V shed 6 bases and J 10 bases; nucleotides not matched to a gene: 14. The CDR3 contains 14 residues. The CDR3, as DNA: TGCAGTGCATTGAGCGGGAGTCACTTGTTGGAGCAGTTCTTC. It codes for CSALSGSHLLEQFF.

The sample holds a few counts of this clonotype. J is TRBJ2-7 and V is TRBV15; no firm D call. The ends were cut back, 1 base at V and 2 bases at J, with 9 bases in the middle. The germline V gene has CDR1 LNHNV and CDR2 YYDKDF (reference sequence). The CDR3 contains 14 residues. The chain's CDR3 is CATSRVSETYEQYF. The CDR3 DNA sequence: TGTGCCACCAGCAGAGTAAGTGAGACCTACGAGCAGTACTTC.

This chain joins TRBV29-1 and TRBJ1-2, with a weak D call TRBD1 (5 bases). The germline CDR1 and CDR2 sequences are SQVTM and ANQGSEA. This CDR3 contains 13 residues. Trimming took off 6 bases at V and 2 bases at J, with 13 bases between the two ends. The CDR3 DNA follows: TGCAGCGTGACAGAAGGTTTCAACTATGGCTACACCTTC. Its protein product is CSVTEGFNYGYTF.

This clonotype was seen at least ten times. This chain uses TRBV7-9 with TRBJ2-7; tentatively, D is TRBD1 (6 bases). Germline CDR1 and CDR2: SEHNR and FQNEAQ (reference sequence). Between the trimmed V and J ends, which lost 5 bases and 2 bases, there was a span of 10 bases. The CDR3 length is 13 residues. The CDR3 DNA reads as TGTGCCAGCAGCCGGGACACCCCCTACGAGCAGTACTTC. Encoded protein: CASSRDTPYEQYF.

A few counts support this clonotype. The rearrangement uses TRBV7-2 and TRBJ2-1; 8 positions match TRBD2. Germline CDR1 and CDR2: SGHTA and FQGNSA. The length of the CDR3 is 19 residues. Losses at the gene ends were 0 bases for V and 0 bases for J; bases not matched to a gene: 10. The CDR3 nucleotides are TGTGCCAGCAGCTTAGCACGGTCGGGAGGGCCGAGCTCCTACAATGAGCAGTTCTTC. This sequence encodes CASSLARSGGPSSYNEQFF.

The chain recombines TRBV28 with TRBJ2-7; the D is unclear. The CDR3 is 14 amino acids. V shed 6 bases and J shed 0 bases, with 12 bases lying between them. In germline, CDR1 is MDHEN, CDR2 SYDVKM. The CDR3 DNA reads TGTGCCAGCAGCCGTCCCAGCTCCTCCTACGAGCAGTACTTC. This encodes CASSRPSSSYEQYF. Using reference TRBV28 and TRBJ2-7 for the parts outside the CDR3, the full variable domain is DVKVTQSSRYLVKRTGEKVFLECVQDMDHENMFWYRQDPGLGLRLIYFSYDVKMKEKGDIPEGYSVSREKKERFSLILESASTNQTSMYLCASSRPSSSYEQYFGPGTRLTVT.

The V and J genes are TRBV24-1 and TRBJ2-1, with unresolved D. CDR1 and CDR2 (germline): KGHDR, SFDVKD. V was shortened by 4 bases and J by 5 bases, with 11 bases between the two germline ends. CDR3 length: 14 amino acids. The CDR3 DNA reads TGTGCCACCAGTGACTCCCCGTTTAACAATGAGCAGTTCTTC. Its protein is CATSDSPFNNEQFF.

This rearrangement joins TRBV9 to TRBJ1-2; D is ambiguous. The germline gives CDR1 SGDLS, CDR2 YYNGEE. V lost 4 bases, J lost 8 bases, and 15 bases lay in between. The CDR3 is 13 residues long. CDR3 amino acids: CASSPPDELGYTF. As DNA, the CDR3 is TGTGCCAGCAGCCCACCGGACGAGTTAGGCTACACCTTC.

V is TRBV7-8 and J is TRBJ2-3; D remains unclear. The CDR3 sequence is 16 residues long. The germline V gene encodes CDR1 SGHVS and CDR2 FQNEAQ. The V gene lost 5 bases and the J gene lost 0 bases, with 15 bases spanning the gap. This CDR3 reads CASSPPGWLSTDTQYF. DNA of the CDR3: TGTGCCAGCAGCCCCCCAGGTTGGCTTAGCACAGATACGCAGTATTTT. Looking up the rest from reference TRBV7-8 and TRBJ2-3 gives the full variable domain: GAGVSQSPRYKVAKRGQDVALRCDPISGHVSLFWYQQALGQGPEFLTYFQNEAQLDKSGLPSDRFFAERPEGSVSTLKIQRTQQEDSAVYLCASSPPGWLSTDTQYFGPGTRLTVL.

J is TRBJ2-2 and V is TRBV25-1; 7 nucleotides align to TRBD1. From germline, CDR1 is MGHDK and CDR2 SYGVNS. This CDR3 is 15 amino acids long. V lost 5 bases, J lost 6 bases, and 9 bases stayed unmatched. The DNA of the CDR3 is TGTGCCAGCAGTCTTGTAGGGGGCGAGGCCGGGGAGCTGTTTTTT. This sequence encodes CASSLVGGEAGELFF.

This rearrangement joins TRBV7-2 to TRBJ2-4, with D possibly TRBD1 on 6 matching bases. The CDR3 runs to 14 residues. Per the germline V gene, CDR1 is SGHTA and CDR2 is FQGNSA. Trimming cost V 1 base and J 5 bases, with 9 bases left between them. CDR3 region: CASSLVGTQNIQYF. The CDR3 DNA is TGTGCCAGCAGCTTAGTCGGGACACAAAACATTCAGTACTTC.